The T cell receptor beta chain under discussion was sequenced for a study of T cell clones after liver transplantation. CD3+CD4+ and CD3+CD8+ cells were FACS-sorted from thawed unstimulated PBMCs. In the case of this clone: Its cognate antigen is unknown.

Germline CDR1 reads LNHDA; CDR2 reads SQIVND (reference sequence). This CDR3 has 14 amino acids. V lost 6 bases and J 4 bases, leaving 15 bases between the germline ends. Repertoires were generated with immunoSEQ multiplex PCR, while TCRdb's copy carries only in-frame clones and drops some. The table lists roughly 23,000 clones, around 93% of them singletons. Points from the study as a whole: Post-transplant time points were not standardized, so conclusions are preliminary. Post-transplant, graft-donor-reactive CD4 TCRbeta sequences in blood dropped significantly in most of the 8 subjects. Compared with third party-reactive sequences, donor-reactive ones declined more, independent of withdrawal success.

This chain connects TRBV19 to TRBJ2-5; TRBD1 is a possible D gene (8 bases). The sequence was collected from a human patient who received a liver transplant. Among the T cells, some may be from the graft donor. The sample was CD8+ T cells from blood, taken less than 26 months after liver transplant. As DNA, the CDR3 is TGTGCCAGTAGCCTGACAGGGGAGGGAGAGACCCAGTACTTC. This sequence encodes CASSLTGEGETQYF.